This T cell receptor (beta chain) was captured by sequencing in a study of tumor-infiltrating lymphocytes in primary liver carcinoma. Study in general: Every sample contained roughly 3.65 to 7.5 million productive TCRbeta reads, and these numbers were similar from one tissue type to another.

Co-extraction of both nucleic acids (RNA and DNA) used about 20-34 mg of unsorted bulk tissue. Study-level findings and limits: The 250 largest clones made up significantly more of tumor than blood repertoires (p = 0.039). Paired tumor-adjacent and tumor-blood samples overlapped less than tumor region pairs did.

Germline assignment: CDR1 MNHNS and CDR2 SASEGT. This CDR3 spans 13 amino acids. Researchers generated TCR beta cDNA from 500 ng of total RNA, relying on a constant-region primer. Sequencing libraries for TCR beta derived from three nested multiplex PCR rounds that used slightly modified ARM-PCR. The two initial PCR rounds, nine to eleven cycles each, used TRBV1-TRBV30 forward and C-beta reverse primers. Each CDR3 protein is one row after TCRdb ran MiXCR on the multiplex PCR reads. The table shows 90,000 to 150,000 distinct CDR3 sequences, with about two thirds occurring only once. With respect to this clonotype: The antigen is unknown. At one end, the junction sequence differs from germline, possibly due to a read error.

The chain joins TRBV6-1 to TRBJ1-5; D remains unclear. Sequencing used tumor-adjacent normal liver tissue. The source of this sequence is a woman in her sixties with primary liver carcinoma and hepatitis B virus infection. CDR3: CASNVMGSQPQLF. CDR3 sequence (DNA): TGTGCCAGCAATGTTATGGGTAGTCAGCCCCAGCTTTTT.